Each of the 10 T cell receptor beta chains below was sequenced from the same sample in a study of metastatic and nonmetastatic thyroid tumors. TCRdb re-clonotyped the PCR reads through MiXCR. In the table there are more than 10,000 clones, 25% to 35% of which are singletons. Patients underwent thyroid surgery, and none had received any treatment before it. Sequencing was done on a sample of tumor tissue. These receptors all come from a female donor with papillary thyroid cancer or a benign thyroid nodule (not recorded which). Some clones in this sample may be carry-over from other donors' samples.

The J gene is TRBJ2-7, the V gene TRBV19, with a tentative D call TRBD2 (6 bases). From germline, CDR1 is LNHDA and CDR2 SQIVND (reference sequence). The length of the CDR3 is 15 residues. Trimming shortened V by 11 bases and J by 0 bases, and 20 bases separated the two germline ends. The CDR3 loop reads CAGSSDPMSSYEQYF. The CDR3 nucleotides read TGTGCCGGTTCTAGCGACCCCATGAGCTCCTACGAGCAGTACTTC. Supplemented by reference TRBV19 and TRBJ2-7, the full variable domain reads DGGITQSPKYLFRKEGQNVTLSCEQNLNHDAMYWYRQDPGQGLRLIYYSQIVNDFQKGDIAEGYSVSREKKESFPLTVTSAQKNPTAFYLCAGSSDPMSSYEQYFGPGTRLTVT.

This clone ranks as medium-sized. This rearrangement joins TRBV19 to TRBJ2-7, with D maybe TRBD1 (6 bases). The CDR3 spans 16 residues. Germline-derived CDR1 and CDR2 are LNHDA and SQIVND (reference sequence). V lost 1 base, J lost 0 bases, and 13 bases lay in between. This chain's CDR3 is CASSIGGQPFSYEQYF. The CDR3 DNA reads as TGTGCCAGTAGTATAGGAGGACAGCCGTTCTCCTACGAGCAGTACTTC.

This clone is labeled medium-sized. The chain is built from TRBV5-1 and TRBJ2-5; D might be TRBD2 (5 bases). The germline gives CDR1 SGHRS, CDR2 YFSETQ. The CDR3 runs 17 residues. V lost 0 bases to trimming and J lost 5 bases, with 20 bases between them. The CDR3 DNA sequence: TGCGCCAGCAGCTTGGAGATGGGCGTAGAGGGTTGGGAGACCCAGTACTTC. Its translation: CASSLEMGVEGWETQYF.

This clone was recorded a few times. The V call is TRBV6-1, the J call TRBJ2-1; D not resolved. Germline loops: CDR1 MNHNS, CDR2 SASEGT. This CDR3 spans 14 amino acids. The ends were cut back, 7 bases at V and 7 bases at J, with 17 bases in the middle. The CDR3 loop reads CASTAVSVGNEQFF. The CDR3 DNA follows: TGTGCCAGCACGGCGGTCAGCGTGGGGAATGAGCAGTTCTTC.

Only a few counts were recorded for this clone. The DNA of the CDR3 is TGTGCCAGCAGTTACTCACACTTCTATGGCTACACCTTC. Its protein is CASSYSHFYGYTF. The chain has TRBV6-5 and TRBJ1-2; no clear D gene. CDR1 MNHEY and CDR2 SVGAGI come from the germline V gene. The CDR3 contains 13 residues. V lost 0 bases to trimming and J lost 4 bases, with 6 bases between them.

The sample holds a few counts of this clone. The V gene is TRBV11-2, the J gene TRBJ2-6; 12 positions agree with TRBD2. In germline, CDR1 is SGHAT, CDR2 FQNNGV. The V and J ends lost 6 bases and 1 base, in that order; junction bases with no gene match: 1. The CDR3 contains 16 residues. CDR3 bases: TGTGCCAGCAGGACTAGCGGGGGTTCTGGGGCCAACGTCCTGACTTTC. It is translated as CASRTSGGSGANVLTF.

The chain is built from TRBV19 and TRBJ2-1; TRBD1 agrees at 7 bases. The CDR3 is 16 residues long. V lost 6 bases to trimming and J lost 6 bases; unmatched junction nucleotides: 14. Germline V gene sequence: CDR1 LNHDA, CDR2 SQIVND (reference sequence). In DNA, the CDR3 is TGTGCCAGTAGCCCGAACCGGGACAGAAGGGTCAATGAGCAGTTCTTC. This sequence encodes CASSPNRDRRVNEQFF.

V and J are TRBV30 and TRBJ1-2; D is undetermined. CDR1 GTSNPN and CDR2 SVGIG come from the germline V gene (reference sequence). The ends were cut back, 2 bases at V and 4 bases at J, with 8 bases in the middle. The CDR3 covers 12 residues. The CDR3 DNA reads TGTGCCTGGAGTAGGACGGCCTATGGCTACACCTTC. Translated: CAWSRTAYGYTF.

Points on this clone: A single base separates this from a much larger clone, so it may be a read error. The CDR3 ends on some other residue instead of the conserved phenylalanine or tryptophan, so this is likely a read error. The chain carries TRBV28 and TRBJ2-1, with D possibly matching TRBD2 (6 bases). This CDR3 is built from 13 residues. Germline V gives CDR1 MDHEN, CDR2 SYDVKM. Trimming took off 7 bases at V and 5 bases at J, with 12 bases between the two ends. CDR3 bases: TGTGCCAGCATCCTGACTAGAAACAATGAGCAGTTCCTC. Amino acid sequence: CASILTRNNEQFL.

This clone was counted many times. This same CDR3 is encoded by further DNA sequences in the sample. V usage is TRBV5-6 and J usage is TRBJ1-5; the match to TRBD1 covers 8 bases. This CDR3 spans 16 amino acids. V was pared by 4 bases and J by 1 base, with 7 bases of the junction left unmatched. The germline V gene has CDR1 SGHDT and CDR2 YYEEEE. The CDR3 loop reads CASSVDRGNSNQPQHF. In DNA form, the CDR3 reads TGTGCCAGCAGCGTTGACAGGGGTAACAGCAATCAGCCCCAGCATTTT. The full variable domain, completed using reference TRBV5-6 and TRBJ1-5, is DAGVTQSPTHLIKTRGQQVTLRCSPKSGHDTVSWYQQALGQGPQFIFQYYEEEERQRGNFPDRFSGHQFPNYSSELNVNALLLGDSALYLCASSVDRGNSNQPQHFGDGTRLSIL.